Listed here are 18 T cell receptor beta chains from one sample, sequenced in a study of cytomegalovirus exposure and HLA in healthy donors. PCR primers comprised 60 Vbeta and 13 Jbeta primers. Clones were read by immunoSEQ multiplex PCR, and TCRdb kept only the in-frame ones, dropping some. The data hold 95,000 to 150,000 clones, with approximately 15% observed a single time. Sequenced: PBMCs. These TCRs come from a woman between 18 and 30 years old in good health and CMV-seronegative.

This chain uses TRBV7-8 with TRBJ2-5; 7 nucleotides line up with TRBD1. V dropped 3 bases and J dropped 1; count of bases not matched to a gene: 2. In germline, CDR1 is SGHVS, CDR2 FQNEAQ. This CDR3 region has 14 residues. This CDR3 reads CASSFTGVQETQYF. DNA of the CDR3: TGTGCCAGCAGCTTCACAGGGGTCCAAGAGACCCAGTACTTC.

This chain uses TRBV15 with TRBJ2-5, with 8 bases matching TRBD2. Per the germline V gene, CDR1 is LNHNV and CDR2 is YYDKDF (reference sequence). This CDR3 is 14 amino acids long. Trimming at V came to 8 bases and at J to 5 bases, leaving 10 bases not matched to a gene. CDR3 DNA sequence: TGTGCCACCGGGGTTCCGGGAGGGAGGGAGACCCAGTACTTC. This codes for CATGVPGGRETQYF.

The sample holds a few counts of this clone. CDR3 region: CASSDWGLTTYEQYF. The CDR3 region has the DNA TGTGCCAGCAGTGATTGGGGACTTACCACCTACGAGCAGTACTTC. The rearrangement joins TRBV6-1 to TRBJ2-7; perhaps TRBD2 as D (6 bases). The V end was cut by 3 bases, the J end by 2 bases, with 14 bases between. CDR1 and CDR2 (germline): MNHNS, SASEGT. The CDR3 length is 15 residues.

The J gene is TRBJ2-1, the V gene TRBV4-1, with D perhaps TRBD2 (6 bases). The CDR3 spans 20 residues. Per germline, CDR1 MGHRA and CDR2 YSYEKL. Trimming shortened V by 2 bases and J by 9 bases, and 32 bases separated the two germline ends. CDR3 DNA sequence: TGCGCCAGCAGCCAAAACCTTTACAGAGGGCTGCGGGAAGGGTACGGTGAGCAGTTCTTC. Protein: CASSQNLYRGLREGYGEQFF.

Concerning this clone: The limits of the CDR3 on the DNA are not certain, so only TCRdb's listed CDR3 is given. The V gene is TRBV12-1, the J gene TRBJ1-5; the table assigns TRBD1, which was not confirmed against the DNA. TRBV12-1 is marked as a pseudogene. The CDR3 has 19 amino acids, counting both end residues. The chain's CDR3 is CASRKFGQGIGQGNQPQHF.

The chain combines TRBV9 with TRBJ2-2; 7 bases are shared with TRBD1. The CDR3 sequence is 16 residues long. After removal of 7 bases from V and 3 bases from J, the junction contained 12 bases not matched to a gene. The germline V gene has CDR1 SGDLS and CDR2 YYNGEE. The CDR3 loop is CASSGGGQPHTGELFF. For the CDR3, the DNA is TGTGCCAGCTCGGGTGGGGGACAGCCGCACACCGGGGAGCTGTTTTTT.

This clone showed up just a few times. The genes are TRBV9 and TRBJ2-3, with 9 bases that match TRBD2. This CDR3 is built from 18 residues. CDR1 SGDLS and CDR2 YYNGEE come from the germline V gene. V trimming: 3 bases; J trimming: 6 bases; junction bases outside the gene matches: 17. The CDR3 DNA sequence: TGTGCCAGCAGCGCCAGGGGTAGGCTAGCGGGGCCCGGGGATACGCAGTATTTT. It specifies CASSARGRLAGPGDTQYF.

The chain has TRBV21-1 and TRBJ2-7; TRBD2 is the table's D call and was not checked against the DNA. TRBV21-1 constitutes a pseudogene. The CDR3 is 18 amino acids. As DNA, the CDR3 is TGTGCCAGCAGCAAAGTACGGCTAGCTAGCGGGAATACCTACGAGCAGTACTTC. Its translation: CASSKVRLASGNTYEQYF.

The J gene is TRBJ2-2, the V gene TRBV19, with 11 bases aligning to TRBD1. Losses at the gene ends were 10 bases for V and 5 bases for J; bases not matched to a gene: 6. Germline lookup yields CDR1 LNHDA and CDR2 SQIVND (reference sequence). CDR3 length: 14 amino acids. Written as DNA, the CDR3 is TGTGCCACTACCGGGACAGGGGGTACCGGGGAGCTGTTTTTT. This translates into CATTGTGGTGELFF.

The sample holds a few counts of this clone. The chain employs TRBV2 and TRBJ1-6; TRBD1 matches 7 bases. J lost 7 bases, V lost 5 bases, and 5 bases had no gene match. This CDR3 spans 14 amino acids. Germline V CDR1 and CDR2: SNHLY, FYNNEI. Written as DNA, the CDR3 is TGTGCCAGCAGTAGGACAGGACAGAATTCACCCCTCCACTTT. It translates to CASSRTGQNSPLHF.

Written as DNA, the CDR3 is TGCAGCTCCGGGACTAGCGTTACAGATACGCAGTATTTT. Translating gives CSSGTSVTDTQYF. This chain links TRBV29-1 with TRBJ2-3; 10 bases match TRBD2. CDR1 and CDR2 from the germline V gene are SQVTM and ANQGSEA. V lost 8 bases and J lost 3; bases outside the gene matches: 5. CDR3 length: 13 amino acids.

This clone was seen just once. This chain links TRBV21-1 with TRBJ1-1. TRBV21-1 represents a pseudogene. This CDR3 is 15 amino acids long. CDR3 coding DNA: TGTGCCAGCAGCAAAGCCCCCGGAGGGAACACTGAAGCTTTCTTT. This codes for CASSKAPGGNTEAFF.

This clone was detected only a few times. This chain uses TRBV6-1 with TRBJ2-1; TRBD1 matches at 11 bases. CDR1 and CDR2 from the germline V gene are MNHNS and SASEGT. V lost 4 bases, J lost 9 bases, and 11 bases stayed unmatched. The CDR3 loop spans 16 amino acids. DNA for the CDR3: TGTGCCAGCAGTGTGGGGACAGGGGGTTTGGTGGGTGAGCAGTTCTTC. This encodes CASSVGTGGLVGEQFF.

This clone was seen a few times. The V and J genes are TRBV5-1 and TRBJ1-1; the match to TRBD1 covers 8 bases. Germline values: CDR1 SGHRS, CDR2 YFSETQ. This CDR3 is 15 amino acids long. Unmatched junction bases numbered 6, after V lost 4 bases and J lost 1 base. CDR3 in amino acids: CASSSRGRTNTEAFF. For the CDR3, the DNA is TGCGCCAGCAGCAGCAGGGGGCGGACGAACACTGAAGCTTTCTTT.

This chain joins TRBV10-2 and TRBJ2-7; D is uncertain. The CDR3 extends over 13 amino acids. Germline values: CDR1 WSHSY, CDR2 SAAADI. Trimming shortened V by 3 bases and J by 2 bases, and 8 bases separated the two germline ends. The CDR3 is CASSEGETYEQYF. In nucleotides, the CDR3 is TGCGCCAGCAGTGAAGGAGAAACCTACGAGCAGTACTTC.

The rearrangement uses TRBV6-5 and TRBJ2-5, with D perhaps matching TRBD2 (6 bases). The DNA end lines up better with TRBJ2-7; the J call may be wrong. From germline, CDR1 is MNHEY and CDR2 SVGAGI. The CDR3 totals 15 residues. The CDR3 sequence: CASSYSDGGLHEQYF. DNA of the CDR3: TGTGCCAGCAGTTACTCCGACGGAGGGCTCCACGAGCAGTACTTC.

This rearrangement joins TRBV6-5 to TRBJ1-3; weak D call: TRBD1 (6 bases). This CDR3 is 15 amino acids long. The V and J ends lost 2 bases and 2 bases respectively, with 10 bases between them. From germline, CDR1 is MNHEY and CDR2 SVGAGI. The chain's CDR3 is CASSYAGGTGNTIYF. In nucleotides, the CDR3 is TGTGCCAGCAGTTACGCTGGGGGCACTGGAAACACCATATATTTT.

V and J are TRBV28 and TRBJ1-1, with D unclear. V was clipped by 6 bases and J by 4 bases, with 15 bases between them. Germline CDR1 and CDR2: MDHEN and SYDVKM. The CDR3 spans 14 residues. The CDR3 reads CASSPVVVGTEAFF. The CDR3 nucleotides read TGTGCCAGCAGCCCGGTGGTGGTTGGCACTGAAGCTTTCTTT.